Given below is one T cell receptor beta chain in context. Its antigen remains unknown. Germline-derived CDR1 and CDR2 are SGHRS and YFSETQ. The CDR3 consists of 14 residues. Trimming took off 0 bases at V and 5 bases at J, with 11 bases between the two ends. This specimen belongs to a study of glioma-infiltrating T cells. Amplification of TCR alpha and beta CDR3 regions from RNA used iRepertoire nested multiplex PCR. For one-step reverse transcription and amplification, 100-400 ng of tissue mRNA or PBMC total RNA was used. TCRdb reprocessed the multiplex PCR reads via MiXCR and lists one record per CDR3 protein. The repertoire holds fewer than 200,000 distinct CDR3 sequences, with approximately 40% as singletons. Notes on the study in general: Very few CDR3 sequences were shared between tissue and blood.

Sequenced input: glioma tissue, nonneoplastic brain tissue, or PBMCs (not recorded which). The origin of this receptor is a human donor with low-grade glioma or glioblastoma, undergoing nonglioma brain surgery, or in good health (not recorded which). The chain couples TRBV5-1 to TRBJ1-1; no clear D. DNA of the CDR3: TGCGCCAGCAGCTTGGCCACAGCCAAGACTGAAGCTTTCTTT. Its translation: CASSLATAKTEAFF.